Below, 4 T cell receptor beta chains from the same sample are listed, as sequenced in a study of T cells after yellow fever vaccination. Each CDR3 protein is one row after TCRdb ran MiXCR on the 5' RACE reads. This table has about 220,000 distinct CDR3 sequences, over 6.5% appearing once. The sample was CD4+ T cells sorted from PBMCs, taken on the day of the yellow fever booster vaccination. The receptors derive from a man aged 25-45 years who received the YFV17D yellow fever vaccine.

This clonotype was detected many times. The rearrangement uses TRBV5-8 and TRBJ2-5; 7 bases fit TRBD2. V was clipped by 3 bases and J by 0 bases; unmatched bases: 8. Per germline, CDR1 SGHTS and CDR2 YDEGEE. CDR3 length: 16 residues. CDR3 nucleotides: TGTGCCAGCAGCTGGGACTATTCTTTGTACCAAGAGACCCAGTACTTC. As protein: CASSWDYSLYQETQYF.

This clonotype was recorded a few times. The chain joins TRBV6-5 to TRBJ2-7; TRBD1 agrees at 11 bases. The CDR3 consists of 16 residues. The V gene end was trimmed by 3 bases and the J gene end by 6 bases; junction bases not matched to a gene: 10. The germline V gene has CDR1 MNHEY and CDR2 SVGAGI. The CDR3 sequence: CASSYGLGQGAREQYF. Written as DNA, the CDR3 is TGTGCCAGCAGTTATGGCCTAGGACAGGGGGCTCGCGAGCAGTACTTC.

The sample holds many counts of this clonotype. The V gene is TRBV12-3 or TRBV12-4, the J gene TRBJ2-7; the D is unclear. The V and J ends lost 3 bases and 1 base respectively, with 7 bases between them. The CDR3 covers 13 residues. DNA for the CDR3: TGTGCCAGCAGTTTTTCCTTTTCCTACGAGCAGTACTTC. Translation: CASSFSFSYEQYF.

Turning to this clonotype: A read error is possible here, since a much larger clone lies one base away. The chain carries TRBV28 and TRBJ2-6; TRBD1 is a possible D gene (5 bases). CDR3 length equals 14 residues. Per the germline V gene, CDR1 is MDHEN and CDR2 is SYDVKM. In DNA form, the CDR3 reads TGTGCCAGCAGGCCCAGACCTGGGGCCAACGTCCTGAATTTC. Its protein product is CASRPRPGANVLNF. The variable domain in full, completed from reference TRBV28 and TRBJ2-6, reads DVKVTQSSRYLVKRTGEKVFLECVQDMDHENMFWYRQDPGLGLRLIYFSYDVKMKEKGDIPEGYSVSREKKERFSLILESASTNQTSMYLCASRPRPGANVLNFGAGSRLTVL.